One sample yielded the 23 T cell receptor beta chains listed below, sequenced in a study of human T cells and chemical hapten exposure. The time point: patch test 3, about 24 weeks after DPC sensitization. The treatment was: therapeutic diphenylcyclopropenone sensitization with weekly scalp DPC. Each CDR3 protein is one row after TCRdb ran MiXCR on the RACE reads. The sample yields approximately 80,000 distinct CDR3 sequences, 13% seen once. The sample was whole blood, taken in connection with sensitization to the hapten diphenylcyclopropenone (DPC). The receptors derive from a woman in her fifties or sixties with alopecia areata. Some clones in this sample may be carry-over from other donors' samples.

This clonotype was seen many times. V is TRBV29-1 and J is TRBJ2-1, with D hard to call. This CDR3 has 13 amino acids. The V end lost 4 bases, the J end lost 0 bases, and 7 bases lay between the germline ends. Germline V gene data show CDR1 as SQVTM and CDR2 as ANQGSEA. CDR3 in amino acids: CSVVRGSYNEQFF. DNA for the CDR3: TGCAGCGTTGTTCGCGGCTCCTACAATGAGCAGTTCTTC.

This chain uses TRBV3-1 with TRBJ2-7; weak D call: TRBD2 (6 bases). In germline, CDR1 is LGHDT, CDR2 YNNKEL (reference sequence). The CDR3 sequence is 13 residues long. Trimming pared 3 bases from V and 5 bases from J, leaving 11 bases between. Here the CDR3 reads CASSQNGGNEQYF. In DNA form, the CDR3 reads TGTGCCAGCAGCCAGAACGGGGGAAACGAGCAGTACTTC.

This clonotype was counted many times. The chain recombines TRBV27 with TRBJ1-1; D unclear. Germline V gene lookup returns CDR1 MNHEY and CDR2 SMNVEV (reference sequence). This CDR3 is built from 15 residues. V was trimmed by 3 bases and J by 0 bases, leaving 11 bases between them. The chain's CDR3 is CASSFNIKMNTEAFF. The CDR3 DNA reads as TGTGCCAGCAGTTTCAATATTAAAATGAACACTGAAGCTTTCTTT.

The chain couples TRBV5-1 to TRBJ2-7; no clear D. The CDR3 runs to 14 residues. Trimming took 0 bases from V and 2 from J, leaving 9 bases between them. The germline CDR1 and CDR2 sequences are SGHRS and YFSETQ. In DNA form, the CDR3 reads TGCGCCAGCAGCTTGGCGGGCCCACCCTACGAGCAGTACTTC. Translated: CASSLAGPPYEQYF.

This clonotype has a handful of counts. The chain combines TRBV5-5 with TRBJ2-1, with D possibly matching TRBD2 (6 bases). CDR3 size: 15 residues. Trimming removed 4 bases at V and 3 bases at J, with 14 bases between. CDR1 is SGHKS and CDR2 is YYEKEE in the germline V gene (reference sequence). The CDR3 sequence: CASSESAGNYNEQFF. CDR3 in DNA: TGTGCCAGCAGCGAATCAGCGGGTAACTACAATGAGCAGTTCTTC.

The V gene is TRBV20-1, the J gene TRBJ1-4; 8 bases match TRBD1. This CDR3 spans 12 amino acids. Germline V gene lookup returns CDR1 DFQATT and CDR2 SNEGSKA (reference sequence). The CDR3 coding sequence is TGCGGTGTGGACAGGGCTAATGAAAAACTGTTTTTT. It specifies CGVDRANEKLFF.

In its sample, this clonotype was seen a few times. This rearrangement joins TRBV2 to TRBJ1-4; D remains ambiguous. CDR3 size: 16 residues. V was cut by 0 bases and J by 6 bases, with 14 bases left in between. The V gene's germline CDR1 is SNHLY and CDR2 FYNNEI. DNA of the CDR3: TGTGCCAGCAGTGAAGCTCGCCCCGGGCTTCATGAAAAACTGTTTTTT. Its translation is CASSEARPGLHEKLFF.

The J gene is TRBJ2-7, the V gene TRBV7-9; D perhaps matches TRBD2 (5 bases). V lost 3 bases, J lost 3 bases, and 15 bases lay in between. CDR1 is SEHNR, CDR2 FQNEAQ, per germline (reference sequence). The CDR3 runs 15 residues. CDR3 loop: CASSFYPGRDYEQYF. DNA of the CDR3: TGTGCCAGCAGCTTCTACCCCGGTCGGGACTACGAGCAGTACTTC.

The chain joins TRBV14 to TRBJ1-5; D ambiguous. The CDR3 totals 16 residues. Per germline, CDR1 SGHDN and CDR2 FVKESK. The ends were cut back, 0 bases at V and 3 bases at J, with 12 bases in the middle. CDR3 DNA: TGTGCCAGCAGCCAAGACTATGGCAGATTCAATCAGCCCCAGCATTTT. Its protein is CASSQDYGRFNQPQHF.

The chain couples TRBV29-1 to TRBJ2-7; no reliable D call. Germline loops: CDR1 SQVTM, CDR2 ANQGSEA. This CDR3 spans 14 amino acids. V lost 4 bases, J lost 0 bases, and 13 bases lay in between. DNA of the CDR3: TGCAGCGTTGCACCGTTTCGGGCCTCCTACGAGCAGTACTTC. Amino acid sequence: CSVAPFRASYEQYF.

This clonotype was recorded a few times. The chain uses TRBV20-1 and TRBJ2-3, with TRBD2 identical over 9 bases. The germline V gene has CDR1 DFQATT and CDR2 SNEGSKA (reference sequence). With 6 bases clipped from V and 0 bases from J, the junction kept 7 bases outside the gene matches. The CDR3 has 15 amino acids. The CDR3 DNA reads TGCAGTGCCTCCTCTAGCGGGGTTAGCACAGATACGCAGTATTTT. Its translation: CSASSSGVSTDTQYF.

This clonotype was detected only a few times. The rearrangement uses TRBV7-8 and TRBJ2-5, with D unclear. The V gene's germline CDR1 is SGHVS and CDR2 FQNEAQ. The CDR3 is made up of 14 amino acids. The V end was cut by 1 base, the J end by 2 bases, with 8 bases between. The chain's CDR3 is CASSLGHQQETQYF. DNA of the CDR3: TGTGCCAGCAGCTTAGGTCACCAACAAGAGACCCAGTACTTC.

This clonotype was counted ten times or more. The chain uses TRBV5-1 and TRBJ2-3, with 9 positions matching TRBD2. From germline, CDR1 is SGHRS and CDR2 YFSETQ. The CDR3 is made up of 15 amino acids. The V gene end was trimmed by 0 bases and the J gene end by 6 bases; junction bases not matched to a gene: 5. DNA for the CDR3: TGCGCCAGCAGCTTGGCCGGCGGGAGGGCCGATACGCAGTATTTT. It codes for CASSLAGGRADTQYF. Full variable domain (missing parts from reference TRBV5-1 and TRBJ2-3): KAGVTQTPRYLIKTRGQQVTLSCSPISGHRSVSWYQQTPGQGLQFLFEYFSETQRNKGNFPGRFSGRQFSNSRSEMNVSTLELGDSALYLCASSLAGGRADTQYFGPGTRLTVL.

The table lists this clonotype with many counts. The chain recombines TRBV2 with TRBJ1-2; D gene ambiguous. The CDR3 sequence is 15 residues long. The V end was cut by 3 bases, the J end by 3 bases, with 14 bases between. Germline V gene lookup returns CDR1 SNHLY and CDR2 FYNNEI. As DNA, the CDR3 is TGTGCCAGCAGTGACCTTCTCCGCGGCGACTATGGCTACACCTTC. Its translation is CASSDLLRGDYGYTF.

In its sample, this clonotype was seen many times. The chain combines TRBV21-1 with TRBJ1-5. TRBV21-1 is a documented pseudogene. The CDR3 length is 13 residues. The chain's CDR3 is CASSKLLNQPQHF. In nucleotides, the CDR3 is TGTGCCAGCAGCAAATTGTTGAATCAGCCCCAGCATTTT.

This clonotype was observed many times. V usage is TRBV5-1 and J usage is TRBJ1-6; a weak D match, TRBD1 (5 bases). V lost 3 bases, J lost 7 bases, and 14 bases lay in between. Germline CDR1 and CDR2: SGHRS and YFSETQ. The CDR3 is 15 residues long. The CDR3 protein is CASSSSQGPNSPLHF. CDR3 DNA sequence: TGCGCCAGCAGCTCCTCCCAGGGACCCAATTCACCCCTCCACTTT.

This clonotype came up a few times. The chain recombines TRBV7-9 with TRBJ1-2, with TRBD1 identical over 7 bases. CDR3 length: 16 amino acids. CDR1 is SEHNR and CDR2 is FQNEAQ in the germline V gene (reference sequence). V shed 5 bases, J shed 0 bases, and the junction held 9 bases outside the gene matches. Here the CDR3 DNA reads TGTGCCAGCAGCCTTTTCCGGGACAGTTCTAACTATGGCTACACCTTC. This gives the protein CASSLFRDSSNYGYTF. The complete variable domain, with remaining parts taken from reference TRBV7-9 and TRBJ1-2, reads DTGVSQNPRHKITKRGQNVTFRCDPISEHNRLYWYRQTLGQGPEFLTYFQNEAQLEKSRLLSDRFSAERPKGSFSTLEIQRTEQGDSAMYLCASSLFRDSSNYGYTFGSGTRLTVV.

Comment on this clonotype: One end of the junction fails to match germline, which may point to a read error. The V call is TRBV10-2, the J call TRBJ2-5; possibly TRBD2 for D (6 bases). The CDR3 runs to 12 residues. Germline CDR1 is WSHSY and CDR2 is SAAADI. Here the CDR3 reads CASTEGGETQYF. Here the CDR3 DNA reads TGCGCCAGCACTGAGGGAGGCGAGACCCAGTACTTC.

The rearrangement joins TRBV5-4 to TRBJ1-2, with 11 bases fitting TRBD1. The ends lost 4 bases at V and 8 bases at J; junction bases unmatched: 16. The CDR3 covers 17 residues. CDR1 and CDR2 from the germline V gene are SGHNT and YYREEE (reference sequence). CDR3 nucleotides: TGTGCCAGCAGCACGCCGGGACAGGGGGGGAGGCATGGCGGCTACACCTTC. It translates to CASSTPGQGGRHGGYTF.

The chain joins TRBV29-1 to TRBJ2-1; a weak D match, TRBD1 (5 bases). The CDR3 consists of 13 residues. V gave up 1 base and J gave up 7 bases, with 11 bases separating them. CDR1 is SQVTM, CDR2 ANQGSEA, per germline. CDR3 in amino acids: CSVEGRAKNEQFF. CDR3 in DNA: TGCAGCGTTGAAGGCAGGGCCAAAAATGAGCAGTTCTTC.

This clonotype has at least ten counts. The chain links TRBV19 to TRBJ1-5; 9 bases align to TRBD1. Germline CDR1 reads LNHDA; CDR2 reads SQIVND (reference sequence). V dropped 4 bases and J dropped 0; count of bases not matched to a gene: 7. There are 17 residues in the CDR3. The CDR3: CASSTTGGSYSNQPQHF. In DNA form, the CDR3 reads TGTGCCAGTAGTACTACAGGGGGCAGCTATAGCAATCAGCCCCAGCATTTT.

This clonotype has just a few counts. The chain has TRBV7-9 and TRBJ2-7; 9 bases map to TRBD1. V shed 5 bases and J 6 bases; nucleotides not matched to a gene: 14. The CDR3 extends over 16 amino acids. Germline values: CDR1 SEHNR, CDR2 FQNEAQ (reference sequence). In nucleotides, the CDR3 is TGTGCCAGCAGCATCCATGACAGGGGGATTCGATCCGAGCAGTACTTC. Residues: CASSIHDRGIRSEQYF.

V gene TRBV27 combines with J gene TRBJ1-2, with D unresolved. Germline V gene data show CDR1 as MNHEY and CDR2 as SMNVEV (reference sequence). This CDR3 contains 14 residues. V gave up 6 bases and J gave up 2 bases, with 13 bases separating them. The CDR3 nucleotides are TGTGCCAGCAGCCCCACTGCAGTAAACTATGGCTACACCTTC. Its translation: CASSPTAVNYGYTF.